This T cell receptor beta chain was sequenced in a study of blood T cell repertoires in COVID-19. Study context: Acute and convalescent COVID-19 samples came from the United States, Italy and Spain. T cells, B-cell-depleted T cells, or PBMCs provided the cDNA or gDNA that served as material.

The authors' processing: Scientists estimated how many nucleated cells there were by amplifying reference gene primers. Generated by immunoSEQ multiplex PCR, the TCRdb table keeps only in-frame clones and is missing some. The DNA gave D and trimming, while V, J and clone size come from that table. In the table there are about 65,000 clones, around four fifths of which are singletons. Per the germline V gene, CDR1 is SGHRS and CDR2 is YFSETQ. The ends were cut back, 2 bases at V and 0 bases at J, with 14 bases in the middle. This CDR3 has 16 residues. This clone was picked up one time. The gene calls are TRBV5-1 and TRBJ1-2, with D perhaps TRBD1 (5 bases). The sequenced sample consisted of peripheral blood. The TCR comes from a man of 80 years or more with acute or convalescent COVID-19. The DNA of the CDR3 is TGCGCCAGCAGCTTAATCCCAGGGCCATCTAACTATGGCTACACCTTC. Encoded protein: CASSLIPGPSNYGYTF.